This entry concerns a single TCR beta chain. Antigen: not known. This sample is drawn from a study of CD8 T cells in Susac syndrome. Study overall: Patients with Susac syndrome were, at the time of blood collection, therapy-naive, maintained on corticosteroids, or maintained on intravenous immunoglobulin alone.

Study-level findings and limits: The Susac syndrome CD4+ T cell repertoires displayed no clonal expansion.

The authors reverse transcribed roughly 0.5 to 1 ug RNA with random hexamers. Amplification of the TCR beta CDR3 was carried out by immunoSEQ multiplex PCR, which spanned a total of 54 Vbeta and 13 Jbeta segments. TCRdb re-called the immunoSEQ multiplex PCR reads through MiXCR, storing one row per CDR3 protein. Of about 180,000 distinct CDR3 sequences in the sample, over 90% were seen once. The CDR3 length is 13 residues. Germline CDR1 is SEHNR and CDR2 is FQNEAQ (reference sequence). The ends were cut back, 5 bases at V and 4 bases at J, with 11 bases in the middle. TCR beta sequences were obtained from blood CD8+ and CD4+ T cells.

The sequencing sample was made of CD4+ T cells from PBMCs. The TCR was taken from a human donor with Susac syndrome. The chain links TRBV7-9 to TRBJ2-5; D gene unclear. The CDR3 loop reads CASSGTMGETQYF. The CDR3 bases are TGTGCCAGCAGCGGTACTATGGGAGAGACCCAGTACTTC.